These T cell receptor beta chains were read from a single sample in a study of cytomegalovirus exposure and HLA in healthy donors. Repertoires were generated with immunoSEQ multiplex PCR, while TCRdb's copy carries only in-frame clones and drops some. Of under 100,000 clones in the sample, roughly 95% were seen once. Sequenced: PBMCs. Receptor source: a woman between 18 and 29 years old in good health and CMV-seronegative. CDR3s include the opening cysteine and the closing phenylalanine or tryptophan. The D gene is left open where the match is weak. Clone size is shown for a subset of rows, as once, few, many or a class of expanded clone.

j_gene | abundance | d_gene | v_gene | CDR3nt | CDR3aa
TRBJ1-2 | NA | NA | TRBV19 | TGTGCCAGTAGTATTCGAGCAGGGAATGGCTACACCTTC | CASSIRAGNGYTF
TRBJ2-7 | NA | TRBD2 | TRBV4-1 | TGCGCCAGCAGCCAAGTTGGCGGGGGTTTAGCCTACGAGCAGTACTTC | CASSQVGGGLAYEQYF
TRBJ1-4 | NA | NA | TRBV5-1 | TGCGCCAGCAGCTTGAGCGTCGGAGAAAAACTGTTTTTT | CASSLSVGEKLFF
TRBJ2-7 | NA | NA | TRBV28 | TGTGCCAGCAGTTTTGACTACACTGGCTCCTACGAGCAGTACTTC | CASSFDYTGSYEQYF
TRBJ2-1 | NA | NA | TRBV10-3 | TGTGCCATCAGTGGGGGGCCTTCCTACAATGAGCAGTTCTTC | CAISGGPSYNEQFF
TRBJ2-1 | NA | NA | TRBV4-3 | TGCGCCAGCAGCCAAGCCGGCGGAAGCTCCTACAATGAGCAGTTCTTC | CASSQAGGSSYNEQFF
TRBJ2-7 | NA | NA | TRBV5-1 | TGCGCCAGCAGTCTCGACAGGTTCGACGAGCAGTACTTC | CASSLDRFDEQYF
TRBJ1-4 | NA | NA | TRBV7-2 | TGTGCCAGCAGCCCAGGGGCTAATGAAAAACTGTTTTTT | CASSPGANEKLFF
TRBJ2-7 | NA | NA | TRBV27 | TGTGCCAGCAGCCGTACAGGGCCTGGGTATTACGAGCAGTACTTC | CASSRTGPGYYEQYF
TRBJ1-2 | NA | TRBD1 | TRBV30 | TGTGCCTGGAGTGTAGGGGACAGGGGCCCTAACTATGGCTACACCTTC | CAWSVGDRGPNYGYTF
TRBJ2-3 | few | TRBD1 | TRBV29-1 | TGCAGCGTTGAGAATCCCCTCCGGGACAGGGTGGAAAATACGCAGTATTTT | CSVENPLRDRVENTQYF
TRBJ1-5 | NA | TRBD1 | TRBV7-2 | TGTGCCAGCAGCTTAGCGACGGACAGGGACGGTCAGCCCCAGCATTTT | CASSLATDRDGQPQHF
TRBJ2-3 | NA | TRBD2 | TRBV6-6 | TGTGCCAGCAGTCGCGGGACTAGGAGTTATACGCAGTATTTT | CASSRGTRSYTQYF
TRBJ2-4 | once | TRBD1 | TRBV4-1 | TGCGCCAGCAGCCAAAGCTCGGGACAGCTAGCCAAAAACATTCAGTACTTC | CASSQSSGQLAKNIQYF
TRBJ1-6 | NA | NA | TRBV27 | TGTGCCAGCAGTTCCGGGGCCTATAATTCACCCCTCCACTTT | CASSSGAYNSPLHF
TRBJ1-1 | NA | NA | TRBV19 | TGTGCCAGTAGTACTGGCTTAAACACTGAAGCTTTCTTT | CASSTGLNTEAFF
TRBJ2-7 | NA | TRBD1 | TRBV7-9 | TGTGCCAGCAGCCCAGACAGGGGCCGCGAGCAGTACTTC | CASSPDRGREQYF
TRBJ2-7 | NA | NA | TRBV28 | TGTGCCAGCAGAGGTAGCGAAGCAACCTACGAGCAGTACTTC | CASRGSEATYEQYF
TRBJ1-1 | NA | NA | TRBV18 | TGTGCCAGCTCCCAGGGGAGACAGATGAACACTGAAGCTTTCTTT | CASSQGRQMNTEAFF